This entry lists 21 T cell receptor beta chains sequenced from one sample in a study of low-dose radiotherapy and immunotherapy resistance in tumors. Regarding time point: after trial treatment. Treatment indicated: LDRT plus nivolumab, ipilimumab, low-dose cyclophosphamide and aspirin (RACIN trial). Primers used for first-strand cDNA, a TRAV- and TRBV-specific set, covered both alpha and beta chains. The PCR that amplified TCRs ran for around 22 cycles, relying on a constant-region primer and a V-primer adapter. TCRdb processed the reads anew with MiXCR; each CDR3 protein has one entry. The table includes some 100,000 distinct CDR3 sequences, less than 25% detected once. This specimen was PBMCs, taken after low-dose radiotherapy plus immunotherapy. All receptors come from a male donor with prostate cancer.

This clonotype was detected ten times or more. This chain uses TRBV9 with TRBJ1-2; 7 bases map to TRBD1. Germline V lookup: CDR1 SGDLS, CDR2 YYNGEE. V lost 4 bases to trimming and J lost 2 bases; unmatched junction nucleotides: 17. This CDR3 spans 18 amino acids. The CDR3 is CASSKDAGTVEINYGYTF. CDR3 nucleotide sequence: TGTGCCAGCAGCAAGGATGCCGGGACAGTCGAAATAAACTATGGCTACACCTTC.

This clonotype has a count of ten or more. V is TRBV7-9 and J is TRBJ1-1; D not certain. Trimming cost V 3 bases and J 7 bases, with 12 bases left between them. CDR1 and CDR2 from the germline V gene are SEHNR and FQNEAQ (reference sequence). The CDR3 extends over 13 amino acids. The CDR3 DNA reads as TGTGCCAGCAGCTTTGTGGGAGGAGTTGAAGCTTTCTTT. The encoded protein is CASSFVGGVEAFF.

This clonotype was detected ten times or more. The J gene is TRBJ2-1, the V gene TRBV7-2; weak D call: TRBD2 (5 bases). CDR3 length: 13 residues. Germline CDR1 is SGHTA and CDR2 is FQGNSA. V lost 7 bases, J lost 10 bases, and 17 bases lay in between. In DNA form, the CDR3 reads TGTGCCAGCACTCCCGCGTTGGGCGGGGAGCAGTTCTTC. Translation gives CASTPALGGEQFF.

This clonotype has more than one count but fewer than ten. This chain links TRBV27 with TRBJ2-3; 7 positions match TRBD1. The CDR3 is 18 amino acids. Trimming cost V 2 bases and J 0 bases; bases outside gene matches: 11. Germline V gene sequence: CDR1 MNHEY, CDR2 SMNVEV (reference sequence). The CDR3 reads CASSLRVQGTTSTDTQYF. The CDR3 DNA reads TGTGCCAGCAGTTTAAGGGTACAGGGGACAACTAGCACAGATACGCAGTATTTT.

The chain links TRBV4-2 to TRBJ1-1; 9 bases are shared with TRBD1. Per the germline V gene, CDR1 is LGHNA and CDR2 is YNFKEQ. J gave up 12 bases and V 4 bases, and 15 bases lay outside the gene matches. This CDR3 has 15 residues. This CDR3 reads CASSPDRDRVAGTFF. The CDR3 DNA reads as TGTGCCAGCAGCCCTGACCGGGACAGGGTTGCTGGAACTTTCTTT.

This clonotype was found many times. The gene calls are TRBV4-2 and TRBJ1-4; TRBD1 matches 9 bases. Germline CDR1 LGHNA, CDR2 YNFKEQ. The CDR3 runs 14 residues. V shed 4 bases, J shed 6 bases, and the junction held 3 bases outside the gene matches. CDR3 sequence (DNA): TGTGCCAGCAGCCTCCGGGACAGGGATGAAAAACTGTTTTTT. Protein sequence: CASSLRDRDEKLFF.

This clonotype was observed many times. This chain uses TRBV6-2 or TRBV6-3 with TRBJ1-2; TRBD1 matches 8 bases. With V trimmed by 4 bases and J by 8 bases, 12 bases remained unmatched. Germline CDR1 is MNHEY and CDR2 is SVGEGT. The CDR3 length is 15 residues. The CDR3 region has the DNA TGTGCCAGCAGTTTGCAGACAGGGGCGGTTTTCGGCTACACCTTC. Residues: CASSLQTGAVFGYTF.

The rearrangement joins TRBV5-1 to TRBJ1-5; D not certain. CDR1 SGHRS and CDR2 YFSETQ come from the germline V gene. Trimming removed 0 bases from V and 0 bases from J, with 7 bases in between. This CDR3 is 15 amino acids long. The CDR3 nucleotides are TGCGCCAGCAGCTTGGACGGGAATAGCAATCAGCCCCAGCATTTT. Translated, it gives CASSLDGNSNQPQHF.

The chain employs TRBV5-1 and TRBJ2-7, with 8 bases fitting TRBD1. Per the germline V gene, CDR1 is SGHRS and CDR2 is YFSETQ. The CDR3 runs 13 residues. The CDR3 DNA reads TGCGCCAGCAGCTTGGCAGGGACAGGTCCACTTTCTGTC. It is translated as CASSLAGTGPLSV.

Concerning this clonotype itself: It differs at one base from a far larger clone, so likely a read error. The chain is built from TRBV7-3 and TRBJ2-5; D possibly corresponds to TRBD1 (7 bases). This CDR3 has 13 residues. Per the germline V gene, CDR1 is SGHTA and CDR2 is FQGTGA. Deletions cut 6 bases from V and 7 bases from J, with 15 bases between. In DNA, the CDR3 is TGTGCCAGCAGACGGAGACAGGGAGGGACCCAGTACTTC. Translated: CASRRRQGGTQYF.

As regards this clonotype: This may be a read error, as it is one base from a much larger clone. The rearrangement uses TRBV19 and TRBJ2-1; maybe TRBD2 (6 bases). The germline V gene encodes CDR1 LNHDA and CDR2 SQIVND (reference sequence). The CDR3 contains 13 residues. For the CDR3, the DNA is TGTGACAGTAGCCGACTAGACTACAATGAGCAGTTCTTC. It yields the protein CDSSRLDYNEQFF.

This clonotype was counted between two and nine times. The rearrangement uses TRBV6-1 and TRBJ2-1; 9 bases align to TRBD2. V shed 8 bases and J 4 bases; nucleotides not matched to a gene: 6. Germline V gives CDR1 MNHNS, CDR2 SASEGT. This CDR3 is built from 14 residues. CDR3 sequence: CASGLAGLYNEQFF. The CDR3 DNA sequence: TGTGCCAGCGGTCTAGCGGGGCTATACAATGAGCAGTTCTTC.

This chain joins TRBV7-8 and TRBJ2-7; 8 bases fit TRBD2. V shed 1 base, J shed 2 bases, and the junction held 4 bases outside the gene matches. CDR1 is SGHVS and CDR2 is FQNEAQ in the germline V gene. CDR3 length: 15 residues. In DNA, the CDR3 is TGTGCCAGCAGCTTAGGCGGGGGGCCGACCTACGAGCAGTACTTC. Translated, it gives CASSLGGGPTYEQYF.

This clonotype was counted between two and nine times. The chain uses TRBV7-9 and TRBJ1-5; TRBD1 might be the D (6 bases). This CDR3 comprises 14 residues. Germline V lookup: CDR1 SEHNR, CDR2 FQNEAQ (reference sequence). V dropped 5 bases and J dropped 1 base, with 9 bases sitting between them. The CDR3 DNA is TGTGCCAGCAGCACCGGGACAAGCAATCAGCCCCAGCATTTT. Translating gives CASSTGTSNQPQHF.

The chain carries TRBV12-3 or TRBV12-4 and TRBJ2-2; D remains unclear. The CDR3 length is 13 residues. Trimming took off 2 bases at V and 5 bases at J, with 6 bases between the two ends. The CDR3 loop is CASSLYMTGELFF. CDR3 bases: TGTGCCAGCAGTTTATACATGACCGGGGAGCTGTTTTTT.

Many counts were recorded for this clonotype. The chain couples TRBV29-1 to TRBJ2-6; D is undetermined. Germline CDR1 SQVTM, CDR2 ANQGSEA. The CDR3 has 14 amino acids. Between the trimmed V and J ends, which lost 2 bases and 1 base, there was a span of 6 bases. The CDR3 protein is CSVEPESGANVLTF. CDR3 DNA: TGCAGCGTTGAACCCGAATCTGGGGCCAACGTCCTGACTTTC.

This clonotype was counted ten times or more. The gene calls are TRBV7-9 and TRBJ2-7; no firm D call. V was cut by 4 bases and J by 7 bases, with 20 bases left in between. CDR1 SEHNR and CDR2 FQNEAQ come from the germline V gene (reference sequence). The CDR3 has 15 residues. The CDR3: CASSSPLVPGQEQYF. In nucleotides, the CDR3 is TGTGCCAGCAGCTCTCCACTCGTACCGGGCCAGGAGCAGTACTTC.

In this sample, this clonotype turned up many times. The chain links TRBV30 to TRBJ1-2, with TRBD1 matching over 9 bases. V lost 4 bases to trimming and J lost 3 bases; unmatched junction nucleotides: 6. In germline, CDR1 is GTSNPN, CDR2 SVGIG (reference sequence). The CDR3 sequence is 14 residues long. CDR3 sequence (DNA): TGTGCCTGGACAAAACAGGGGGCGGACTATGGCTACACCTTC. Translation gives CAWTKQGADYGYTF.

Remarks on this clonotype: A read error likely explains this, since a far larger clone differs by one base. This chain uses TRBV27 with TRBJ2-1, with 11 bases fitting TRBD2. There are 17 residues in the CDR3. Germline V CDR1 and CDR2: MNHEY, SMNVEV (reference sequence). CDR3 sequence reads: CATSLPSGGRKRGEQFF. For the CDR3, the DNA is TGTGCCACCAGTCTTCCTAGCGGGGGGCGGAAACGCGGCGAGCAGTTCTTC.

In this sample, this clonotype turned up many times. V is TRBV12-5 and J is TRBJ2-5; 11 bases are a match to TRBD2. The CDR3 loop spans 16 amino acids. With V trimmed by 0 bases and J by 5 bases, 5 bases remained unmatched. The germline V gene encodes CDR1 LGHNT and CDR2 FRNRAP. This CDR3 reads CASGLVTSGGSETQYF. In DNA form, the CDR3 reads TGTGCTAGTGGTTTGGTTACTAGCGGGGGCTCGGAGACCCAGTACTTC.

This clonotype has a count of ten or more. V is TRBV2 and J is TRBJ2-7; D is unclear. Trimming took off 6 bases at V and 3 bases at J, with 9 bases between the two ends. This CDR3 comprises 12 residues. Germline V gene data show CDR1 as SNHLY and CDR2 as FYNNEI. The CDR3 here is CASRGPGYEQYF. DNA of the CDR3: TGTGCCAGCAGAGGGCCGGGCTACGAGCAGTACTTC.